Listed below are T cell receptor beta chains from one sample, sequenced in a study of CD8 T cells in Susac syndrome. TCRdb redid the calling of the immunoSEQ multiplex PCR reads with MiXCR, one entry per CDR3 protein. The sample has 130,000 or so distinct CDR3 sequences; about 93% are singletons. What was sequenced was CD8+ T cells from PBMCs. The receptors shown here come from a human donor with multiple sclerosis. The CDR3 runs from the conserved cysteine through the conserved F or W. D genes are given only for firm matches. For some rows the clone size is stated as once, few or many, or as a class when expanded; others skip it.

CDR3: CASSQVGGYEQYF; DNA: TGCGCCAGCAGCCAGGTTGGTGGGTACGAGCAGTACTTC; V: TRBV4-1; J: TRBJ2-7; D: -; size: -
CDR3: CASSSSVSSYNEQFF; DNA: TGTGCCAGCAGTAGTAGTGTTAGCTCCTACAATGAGCAGTTCTTC; V: TRBV14; J: TRBJ2-1; D: -; size: -
CDR3: CSASGTAIYEQYF; DNA: TGCAGCGCGAGCGGGACAGCAATCTACGAGCAGTACTTC; V: TRBV29-1; J: TRBJ2-7; D: -; size: few
CDR3: CSVDAVERTGELFF; DNA: TGCAGCGTTGATGCCGTGGAAAGGACCGGGGAGCTGTTTTTT; V: TRBV29-1; J: TRBJ2-2; D: -; size: -
CDR3: CASSSGGELAFF; DNA: TGTGCCAGCAGCAGTGGAGGGGAGTTAGCTTTCTTT; V: TRBV7-8; J: TRBJ1-1; D: -; size: once
CDR3: CASSFNHYEQYF; DNA: TGTGCCAGCAGTTTCAACCACTACGAGCAGTACTTC; V: TRBV12-3/TRBV12-4; J: TRBJ2-7; D: -; size: -
CDR3: CSAPMGLVSLSTDTQYF; DNA: TGCAGTGCCCCTATGGGACTAGTCTCTCTTAGCACAGATACGCAGTATTTT; V: TRBV20-1; J: TRBJ2-3; D: TRBD2; size: -
CDR3: CAWSVPGDTGELFF; DNA: TGTGCCTGGAGTGTACCCGGGGATACCGGGGAGCTGTTTTTT; V: TRBV30; J: TRBJ2-2; D: -; size: -
CDR3: CASSIGQGYEQYF; DNA: TGTGCCAGCAGCATCGGACAGGGCTACGAGCAGTACTTC; V: TRBV11-2; J: TRBJ2-7; D: TRBD1; size: -
CDR3: CASSEALNTGELFF; DNA: TGTGCCAGCAGTGAGGCCCTGAACACCGGGGAGCTGTTTTTT; V: TRBV12-3/TRBV12-4; J: TRBJ2-2; D: -; size: -
CDR3: CASSGVRGLNNEQFF; DNA: TGTGCCAGCAGTGGAGTCAGGGGACTTAACAATGAGCAGTTCTTC; V: TRBV2; J: TRBJ2-1; D: -; size: -
CDR3: CASSPEMGIAGGDHEQYF; DNA: TGTGCCAGCAGCCCAGAGATGGGGATAGCGGGAGGAGACCACGAGCAGTACTTC; V: TRBV7-6; J: TRBJ2-7; D: TRBD2; size: -
CDR3: CASSQRQGQETQYF; DNA: TGTGCCAGCAGCCAACGACAGGGTCAAGAGACCCAGTACTTC; V: TRBV3-1; J: TRBJ2-5; D: TRBD1; size: -
CDR3: CSARGTGGTEAFF; DNA: TGCAGTGCTAGGGGGACAGGGGGCACTGAAGCTTTCTTT; V: TRBV20-1; J: TRBJ1-1; D: TRBD1; size: once
CDR3: CASSFETSGTQETQYF; DNA: TGTGCCAGCAGCTTTGAGACTAGCGGGACCCAAGAGACCCAGTACTTC; V: TRBV7-9; J: TRBJ2-5; D: TRBD2; size: -
CDR3: CASSYLSGDEQYF; DNA: TGTGCCAGCAGTTATCTCTCAGGGGACGAGCAGTACTTC; V: TRBV6-2/TRBV6-3; J: TRBJ2-7; D: -; size: -
CDR3: CSVEAGTGPEQFF; DNA: TGCAGCGTTGAAGCCGGGACAGGTCCTGAGCAGTTCTTC; V: TRBV29-1; J: TRBJ2-1; D: TRBD1; size: -
CDR3: CSVVFQGGAGELFF; DNA: TGCAGCGTTGTATTTCAGGGTGGGGCCGGGGAGCTGTTTTTT; V: TRBV29-1; J: TRBJ2-2; D: -; size: -
CDR3: CASSFTGTYSYEQYF; DNA: TGTGCCAGCAGTTTTACAGGTACCTACTCCTACGAGCAGTACTTC; V: TRBV27; J: TRBJ2-7; D: -; size: -
CDR3: CARDLQSRMNTEAFF; DNA: TGTGCCAGAGATCTCCAGAGTAGGATGAACACTGAAGCTTTCTTT; V: TRBV2; J: TRBJ1-1; D: -; size: -
CDR3: CASSLPETIIDEQFF; DNA: TGTGCCAGCAGCCTCCCCGAGACTATCATCGATGAGCAGTTCTTC; V: TRBV3-1; J: TRBJ2-1; D: -; size: -
CDR3: CASSRGGSAYNEQFF; DNA: TGTGCCAGCAGCCGGGGGGGATCCGCCTACAATGAGCAGTTCTTC; V: TRBV9; J: TRBJ2-1; D: TRBD2; size: -
CDR3: CSAKAERGYEQYF; DNA: TGCAGTGCTAAGGCGGAGCGTGGCTACGAGCAGTACTTC; V: TRBV20-1; J: TRBJ2-7; D: -; size: -
CDR3: CASSSKTTGQGKNIQYF; DNA: TGTGCCAGCAGCTCGAAAACAACAGGGCAGGGCAAAAACATTCAGTACTTC; V: TRBV5-8; J: TRBJ2-4; D: -; size: -
CDR3: CASSPVRGPYNEQFF; DNA: TGTGCCAGCAGCCCAGTCCGGGGCCCTTACAATGAGCAGTTCTTC; V: TRBV7-9; J: TRBJ2-1; D: -; size: -
CDR3: CASSLGRSTYNEQFF; DNA: TGTGCCAGCAGCTTGGGGAGATCTACCTACAATGAGCAGTTCTTC; V: TRBV5-5; J: TRBJ2-1; D: -; size: -
CDR3: CASSLTGYHQPQHF; DNA: TGTGCCAGCAGTCTGACAGGGTATCATCAGCCCCAGCATTTT; V: TRBV25-1; J: TRBJ1-5; D: TRBD1; size: -
CDR3: CASSFKLRDYIRTDTQYF; DNA: TGTGCCAGCAGTTTTAAACTCCGGGACTACATCCGCACAGATACGCAGTATTTT; V: TRBV12-3/TRBV12-4; J: TRBJ2-3; D: TRBD2; size: -
CDR3: CSARERPLGAYNEQFF; DNA: TGCAGTGCAAGAGAGCGGCCCCTTGGGGCCTACAATGAGCAGTTCTTC; V: TRBV20-1; J: TRBJ2-1; D: -; size: once
CDR3: CAWSNRESYEQYF; DNA: TGTGCCTGGAGCAACAGGGAATCCTACGAGCAGTACTTC; V: TRBV30; J: TRBJ2-7; D: -; size: -
CDR3: CASGVAGNEQFF; DNA: TGTGCCAGCGGGGTAGCGGGCAATGAGCAGTTCTTC; V: TRBV6-2/TRBV6-3; J: TRBJ2-1; D: TRBD2; size: -
CDR3: CASSLVQGPYEQYF; DNA: TGTGCCAGCAGCTTAGTGCAGGGGCCCTACGAGCAGTACTTC; V: TRBV7-9; J: TRBJ2-7; D: -; size: -
CDR3: CASSQDRLAGGRGFTDTQYF; DNA: TGCGCCAGCAGCCAAGATCGGCTAGCGGGCGGACGAGGCTTCACAGATACGCAGTATTTT; V: TRBV4-1; J: TRBJ2-3; D: TRBD2; size: -
CDR3: CSVHSGRMVETQYF; DNA: TGCAGCGTTCATAGCGGGAGAATGGTAGAGACCCAGTACTTC; V: TRBV29-1; J: TRBJ2-5; D: TRBD2; size: -
CDR3: CASALGGIQPQHF; DNA: TGTGCTAGTGCTCTCGGGGGGATTCAGCCCCAGCATTTT; V: TRBV12-5; J: TRBJ1-5; D: -; size: -
CDR3: CASNLQGGYNEQFF; DNA: TGTGCCAGCAATCTTCAGGGGGGCTACAATGAGCAGTTCTTC; V: TRBV19; J: TRBJ2-1; D: -; size: -
CDR3: CASSSQGKNEKLFF; DNA: TGTGCCAGCAGTTCACAGGGGAAAAATGAAAAACTGTTTTTT; V: TRBV12-3/TRBV12-4; J: TRBJ1-4; D: TRBD1; size: -
CDR3: CASSLGGEGYQPQHF; DNA: TGTGCCAGCAGCTTGGGGGGGGAAGGGTATCAGCCCCAGCATTTT; V: TRBV5-4; J: TRBJ1-5; D: -; size: -
CDR3: CSVVYKNTEAFF; DNA: TGCAGCGTTGTATACAAGAACACTGAAGCTTTCTTT; V: TRBV29-1; J: TRBJ1-1; D: -; size: -
CDR3: CASGRGNYGYTF; DNA: TGTGCCAGCGGCCGGGGTAACTATGGCTACACCTTC; V: TRBV7-8; J: TRBJ1-2; D: -; size: -
CDR3: CATRYNYEQYF; DNA: TGTGCCACCCGATACAACTACGAGCAGTACTTC; V: TRBV19; J: TRBJ2-7; D: -; size: -
CDR3: CASSSGTLDYEQYF; DNA: TGTGCCAGCAGCTCCGGGACTCTCGACTACGAGCAGTACTTC; V: TRBV7-8; J: TRBJ2-7; D: -; size: -
CDR3: CASSETGRDYEQYF; DNA: TGTGCCAGCAGCGAGACCGGGAGAGACTACGAGCAGTACTTC; V: TRBV9; J: TRBJ2-7; D: -; size: -
CDR3: CASSYSERATEAFF; DNA: TGTGCCAGCAGTTACTCAGAGCGGGCCACTGAAGCTTTCTTT; V: TRBV6-5; J: TRBJ1-1; D: -; size: -
CDR3: CASWRNTEAFF; DNA: TGTGCCAGCTGGAGGAACACTGAAGCTTTCTTT; V: TRBV28; J: TRBJ1-1; D: -; size: -
CDR3: CSVELSEAFF; DNA: TGCAGCGTTGAACTCTCTGAAGCTTTCTTT; V: TRBV29-1; J: TRBJ1-1; D: -; size: -
CDR3: CASSQWVYNEQFF; DNA: TGCGCCAGCAGCCAATGGGTCTACAATGAGCAGTTCTTC; V: TRBV4-1; J: TRBJ2-1; D: -; size: -
CDR3: CASSFSGENYGYTF; DNA: TGTGCCAGCAGCTTCTCAGGGGAAAACTATGGCTACACCTTC; V: TRBV5-4; J: TRBJ1-2; D: -; size: -
CDR3: CASSPLRDDQPQHF; DNA: TGTGCCAGCAGCCCCCTGCGGGACGATCAGCCCCAGCATTTT; V: TRBV6-5; J: TRBJ1-5; D: -; size: -
CDR3: CASSLNRAGNNEQFF; DNA: TGTGCCAGCAGCTTAAACCGGGCGGGGAACAATGAGCAGTTCTTC; V: TRBV13; J: TRBJ2-1; D: -; size: -
CDR3: CASSQTGASNQPQHF; DNA: TGTGCCAGCAGCCAGACAGGGGCGAGCAATCAGCCCCAGCATTTT; V: TRBV7-9; J: TRBJ1-5; D: TRBD1; size: -
CDR3: CASSFGQIYNEQFF; DNA: TGTGCCAGCAGCTTTGGACAGATATACAATGAGCAGTTCTTC; V: TRBV11-2; J: TRBJ2-1; D: -; size: -
CDR3: CASSYSKEYNQPQHF; DNA: TGTGCCAGCAGTTACTCGAAGGAGTACAATCAGCCCCAGCATTTT; V: TRBV6-2/TRBV6-3; J: TRBJ1-5; D: -; size: -
CDR3: CASSWSPGQDYEQYF; DNA: TGTGCCAGCAGCTGGTCCCCGGGACAGGACTACGAGCAGTACTTC; V: TRBV13; J: TRBJ2-7; D: TRBD1; size: -
CDR3: CSAGSGESEQYF; DNA: TGCAGCGCCGGGAGTGGGGAATCCGAGCAGTACTTC; V: TRBV29-1; J: TRBJ2-7; D: -; size: few